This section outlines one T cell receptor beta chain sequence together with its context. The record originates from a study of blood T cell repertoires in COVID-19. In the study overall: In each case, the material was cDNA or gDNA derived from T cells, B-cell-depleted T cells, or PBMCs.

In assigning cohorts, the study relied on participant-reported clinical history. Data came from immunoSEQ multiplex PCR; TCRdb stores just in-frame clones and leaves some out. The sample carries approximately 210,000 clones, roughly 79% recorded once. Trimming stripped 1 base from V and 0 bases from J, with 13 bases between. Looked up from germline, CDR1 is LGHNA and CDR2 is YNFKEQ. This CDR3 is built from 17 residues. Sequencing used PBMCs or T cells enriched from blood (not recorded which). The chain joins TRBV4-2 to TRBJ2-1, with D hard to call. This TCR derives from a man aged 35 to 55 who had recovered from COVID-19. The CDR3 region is CASSQGSGPSSYNEQFF. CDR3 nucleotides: TGTGCCAGCAGCCAAGGGTCCGGCCCTAGCTCCTACAATGAGCAGTTCTTC.